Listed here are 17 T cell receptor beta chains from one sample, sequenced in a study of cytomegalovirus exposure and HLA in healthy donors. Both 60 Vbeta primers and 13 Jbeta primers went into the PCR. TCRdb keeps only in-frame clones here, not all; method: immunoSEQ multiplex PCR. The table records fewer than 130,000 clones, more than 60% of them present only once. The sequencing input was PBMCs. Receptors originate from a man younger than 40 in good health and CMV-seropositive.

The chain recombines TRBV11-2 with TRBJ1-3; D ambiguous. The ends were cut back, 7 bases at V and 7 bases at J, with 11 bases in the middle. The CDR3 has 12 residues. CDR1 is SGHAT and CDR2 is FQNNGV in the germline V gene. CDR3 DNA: TGTGCCAGCACCCAAGCGGGGAACACCATATATTTT. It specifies CASTQAGNTIYF.

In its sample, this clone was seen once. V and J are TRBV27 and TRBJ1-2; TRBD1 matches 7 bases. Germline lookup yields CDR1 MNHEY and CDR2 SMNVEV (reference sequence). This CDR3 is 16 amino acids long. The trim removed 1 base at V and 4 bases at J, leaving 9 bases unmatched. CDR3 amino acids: CASSLLPGQKIYGYTF. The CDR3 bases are TGTGCCAGCAGTTTATTACCGGGACAGAAGATCTATGGCTACACCTTC.

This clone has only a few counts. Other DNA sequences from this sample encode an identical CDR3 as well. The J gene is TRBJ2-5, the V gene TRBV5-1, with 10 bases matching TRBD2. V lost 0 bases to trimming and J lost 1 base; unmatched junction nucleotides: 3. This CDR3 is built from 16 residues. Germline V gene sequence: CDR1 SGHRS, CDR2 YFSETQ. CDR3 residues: CASSLASGGAQETQYF. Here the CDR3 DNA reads TGCGCCAGCAGCTTGGCCAGCGGGGGGGCCCAAGAGACCCAGTACTTC.

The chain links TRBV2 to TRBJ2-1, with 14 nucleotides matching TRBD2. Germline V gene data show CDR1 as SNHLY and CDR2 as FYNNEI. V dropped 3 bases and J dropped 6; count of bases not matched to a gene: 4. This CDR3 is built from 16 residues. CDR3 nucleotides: TGTGCCAGCAGTGATCCAGGACTAGCGGGGGGCAATGAGCAGTTCTTC. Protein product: CASSDPGLAGGNEQFF.

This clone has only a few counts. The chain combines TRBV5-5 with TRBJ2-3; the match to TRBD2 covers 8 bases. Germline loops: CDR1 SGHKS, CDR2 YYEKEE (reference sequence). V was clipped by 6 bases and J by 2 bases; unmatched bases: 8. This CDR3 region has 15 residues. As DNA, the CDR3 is TGTGCCAGCAAGGCGGGGGGTCCCTACACAGATACGCAGTATTTT. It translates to CASKAGGPYTDTQYF.

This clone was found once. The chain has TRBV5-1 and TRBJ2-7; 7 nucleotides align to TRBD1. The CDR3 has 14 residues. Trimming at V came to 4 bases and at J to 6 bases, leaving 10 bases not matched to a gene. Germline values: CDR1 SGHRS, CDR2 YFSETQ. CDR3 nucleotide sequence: TGCGCCAGCAGCGTCGACAGGGCTGAGGGCGAGCAGTACTTC. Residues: CASSVDRAEGEQYF.

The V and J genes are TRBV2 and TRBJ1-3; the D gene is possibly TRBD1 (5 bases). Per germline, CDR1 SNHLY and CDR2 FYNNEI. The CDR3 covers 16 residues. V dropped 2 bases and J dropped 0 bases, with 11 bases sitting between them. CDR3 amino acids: CASSEMRGSSGNTIYF. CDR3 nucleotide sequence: TGTGCCAGCAGTGAAATGCGGGGCTCCTCTGGAAACACCATATATTTT.

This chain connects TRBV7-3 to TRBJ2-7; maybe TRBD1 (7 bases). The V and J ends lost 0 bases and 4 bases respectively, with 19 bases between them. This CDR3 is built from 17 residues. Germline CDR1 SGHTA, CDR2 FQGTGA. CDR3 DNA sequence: TGTGCCAGCAGCTTAACGAAGTTTGGCAGGGGGACTTACGAGCAGTACTTC. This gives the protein CASSLTKFGRGTYEQYF.

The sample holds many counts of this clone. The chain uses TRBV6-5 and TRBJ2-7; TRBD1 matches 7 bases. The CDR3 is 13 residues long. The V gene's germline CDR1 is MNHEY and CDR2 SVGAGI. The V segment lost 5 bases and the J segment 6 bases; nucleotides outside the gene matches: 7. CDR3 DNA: TGTGCCAGCAGTAAGGAACAGGGGCGCGAGCAGTACTTC. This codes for CASSKEQGREQYF.

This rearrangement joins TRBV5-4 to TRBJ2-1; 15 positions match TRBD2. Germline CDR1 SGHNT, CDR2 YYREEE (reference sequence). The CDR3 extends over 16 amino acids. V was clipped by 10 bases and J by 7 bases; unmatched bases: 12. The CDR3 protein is CASRTSGGAFSNEQFF. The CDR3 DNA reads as TGTGCCTCGCGGACTAGCGGGGGGGCATTCTCGAATGAGCAGTTCTTC.

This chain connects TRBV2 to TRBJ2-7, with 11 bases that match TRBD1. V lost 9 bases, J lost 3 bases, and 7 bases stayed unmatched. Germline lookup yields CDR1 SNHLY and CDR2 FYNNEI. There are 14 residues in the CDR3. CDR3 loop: CASLRDRGDYEQYF. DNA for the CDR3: TGTGCCAGTCTCCGGGACAGGGGGGACTACGAGCAGTACTTC.

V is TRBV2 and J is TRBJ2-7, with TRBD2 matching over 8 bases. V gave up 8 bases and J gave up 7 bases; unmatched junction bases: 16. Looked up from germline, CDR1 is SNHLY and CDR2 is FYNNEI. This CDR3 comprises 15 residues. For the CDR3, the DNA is TGTGCCAGCGGCGACTGGGCGGGGGGCCGTGGGGAGCAGTACTTC. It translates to CASGDWAGGRGEQYF.

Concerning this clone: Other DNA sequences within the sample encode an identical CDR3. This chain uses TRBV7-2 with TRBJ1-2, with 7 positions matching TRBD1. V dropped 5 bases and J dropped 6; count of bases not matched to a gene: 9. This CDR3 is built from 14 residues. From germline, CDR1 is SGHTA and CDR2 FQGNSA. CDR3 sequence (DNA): TGTGCCAGCAGCCTAAAGACAGGGCTCCATGGCTACACCTTC. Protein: CASSLKTGLHGYTF.

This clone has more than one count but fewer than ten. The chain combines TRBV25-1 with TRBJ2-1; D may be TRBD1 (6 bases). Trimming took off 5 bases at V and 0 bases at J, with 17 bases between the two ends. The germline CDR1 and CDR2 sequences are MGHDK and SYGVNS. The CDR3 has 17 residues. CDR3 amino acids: CASSPDRTGSSYNEQFF. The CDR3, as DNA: TGTGCCAGCAGTCCAGACCGTACAGGGAGCTCCTACAATGAGCAGTTCTTC. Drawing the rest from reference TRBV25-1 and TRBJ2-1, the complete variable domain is EADIYQTPRYLVIGTGKKITLECSQTMGHDKMYWYQQDPGMELHLIHYSYGVNSTEKGDLSSESTVSRIRTEHFPLTLESARPSHTSQYLCASSPDRTGSSYNEQFFGPGTRLTVL.

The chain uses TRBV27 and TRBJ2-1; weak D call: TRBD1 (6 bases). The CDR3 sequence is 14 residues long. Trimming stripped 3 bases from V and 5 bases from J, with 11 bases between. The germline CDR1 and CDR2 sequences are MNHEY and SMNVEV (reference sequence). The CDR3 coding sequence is TGTGCCAGCAGTTTTGGGGGCCATCACAATGAGCAGTTCTTC. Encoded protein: CASSFGGHHNEQFF.

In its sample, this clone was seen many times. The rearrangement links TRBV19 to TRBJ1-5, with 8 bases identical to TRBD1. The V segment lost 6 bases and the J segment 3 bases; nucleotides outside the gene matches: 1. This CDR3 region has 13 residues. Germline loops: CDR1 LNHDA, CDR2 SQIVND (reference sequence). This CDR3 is CASRGQVNQPQHF. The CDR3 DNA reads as TGTGCCAGTAGGGGACAGGTCAATCAGCCCCAGCATTTT.

CDR3 DNA: TGTGCCACCGCCCAGCGGACCCCCAATGAGCAGTTCTTC. Translated: CATAQRTPNEQFF. The rearrangement uses TRBV2 and TRBJ2-1, with TRBD2 as a possible D gene (5 bases). Germline CDR1 is SNHLY and CDR2 is FYNNEI. This CDR3 has 13 residues. V lost 10 bases and J lost 6, with 16 bases in between. The full variable domain, rest sourced from reference TRBV2 and TRBJ2-1, is EPEVTQTPSHQVTQMGQEVILRCVPISNHLYFYWYRQILGQKVEFLVSFYNNEISEKSEIFDDQFSVERPDGSNFTLKIRSTKLEDSAMYFCATAQRTPNEQFFGPGTRLTVL.